Sequencing of this T cell receptor (beta chain) was carried out in a study of beta chain features in type 1 diabetes. Expressed TCRB transcripts were sequenced because the entire RNA isolate underwent reverse transcription. Method: immunoSEQ multiplex PCR; TCRdb's copy keeps in-frame clones and lacks some. The sample includes more than 550,000 clones, 11% to 15% of them seen just once. V lost 5 bases, J lost 5 bases, and 2 bases stayed unmatched. CDR3 size: 13 residues. From germline, CDR1 is SNHLY and CDR2 FYNNEI. This clone was seen only a few times. What it binds is not known. Sorting that relied on CD45RO/CCR7/CD25/CD127/CD95/CD27 yielded CD4+ naive, central memory, regulatory and stem cell-like memory cells. Study-wide results and caveats: Moderate but significant shortening of TCRB CDR3s was recorded in all four CD4+ subsets from Type 1 diabetes patients.

Sequencing was performed on naive CD4+ T cells from blood. The sequence was obtained from a man younger than 30 with type 1 diabetes. This rearrangement joins TRBV2 to TRBJ2-5; 10 bases map to TRBD1. As DNA, the CDR3 is TGTGCCAGCAGTCCGGGACAGGGGGAGACCCAGTACTTC. Amino acids: CASSPGQGETQYF.